These 24 T cell receptor beta chains came from one sample sequenced in a study of CD8 T cells in Susac syndrome. Random hexamers were used to reverse transcribe about 0.5 to 1 ug of RNA. TCRdb passed the immunoSEQ multiplex PCR reads through MiXCR, listing each CDR3 protein once. The sample gives about 300,000 distinct CDR3 sequences, about nine tenths of which show up once; 0.18% is in the top ten. Sequencing was performed on CD8+ T cells from PBMCs. These receptors originate from a human donor with multiple sclerosis.

This clonotype was detected only once. V usage is TRBV5-1 and J usage is TRBJ1-2, with a weak D call TRBD1 (5 bases). Between the trimmed V and J ends, which lost 6 bases and 4 bases, there was a span of 10 bases. Per the germline V gene, CDR1 is SGHRS and CDR2 is YFSETQ. CDR3 length: 12 amino acids. This chain's CDR3 is CASTEDSYGYTF. CDR3 DNA: TGCGCCAGCACCGAAGACAGCTATGGCTACACCTTC.

The rearrangement joins TRBV20-1 to TRBJ2-7; TRBD2 matches 10 bases. This CDR3 region has 17 residues. Trimming took 0 bases from V and 0 from J; bases not matched to a gene: 8. Per germline, CDR1 DFQATT and CDR2 SNEGSKA (reference sequence). CDR3 residues: CSARDPSGGRSSYEQYF. CDR3 bases: TGCAGTGCTAGAGACCCTAGCGGGGGCAGGAGCTCCTACGAGCAGTACTTC.

The V and J genes are TRBV28 and TRBJ2-5, with a weak D call TRBD2 (5 bases). Germline values: CDR1 MDHEN, CDR2 SYDVKM. This CDR3 has 15 amino acids. Trimming took off 2 bases at V and 1 base at J, with 11 bases between the two ends. CDR3 DNA: TGTGCCAGCAGTTTAGGGAGCGGTCCCCAAGAGACCCAGTACTTC. This encodes CASSLGSGPQETQYF.

The chain recombines TRBV4-3 with TRBJ2-1, with 9 bases aligning to TRBD2. The trim removed 0 bases at V and 6 bases at J, leaving 18 bases unmatched. Germline V gene lookup returns CDR1 LGHNA and CDR2 YSLEER. The CDR3 is 20 amino acids. CDR3 region: CASSQDRVAGVEGEINEQFF. CDR3 nucleotides: TGCGCCAGCAGCCAAGATAGGGTAGCGGGAGTCGAGGGGGAGATCAATGAGCAGTTCTTC.

The CDR3 protein is CSARVPGTLAWGYTF. CDR3 coding DNA: TGCAGTGCTAGAGTTCCCGGGACCCTCGCCTGGGGCTACACCTTC. The rearrangement uses TRBV20-1 and TRBJ1-2, with a weak D call TRBD1 (5 bases). The V gene lost 1 base and the J gene lost 8 bases, with 20 bases spanning the gap. This CDR3 region has 15 residues. Germline V lookup: CDR1 DFQATT, CDR2 SNEGSKA (reference sequence).

V usage is TRBV29-1 and J usage is TRBJ2-5; the D gene is possibly TRBD2 (5 bases). V was pared by 4 bases and J by 3 bases, with 12 bases between. CDR1 and CDR2 from the germline V gene are SQVTM and ANQGSEA. The CDR3 has 13 residues. CDR3 sequence (DNA): TGCAGCGTTGTCGGGAAGTGGGAAGAGACCCAGTACTTC. Translation: CSVVGKWEETQYF.

The rearrangement uses TRBV28 and TRBJ2-4, with D maybe TRBD2 (5 bases). V was cut by 3 bases and J by 0 bases, with 12 bases left in between. This CDR3 spans 16 amino acids. CDR1 is MDHEN, CDR2 SYDVKM, per germline. The CDR3 spells CASSFNEGVAKNIQYF. The CDR3 region has the DNA TGTGCCAGCAGTTTTAATGAGGGCGTAGCCAAAAACATTCAGTACTTC.

This rearrangement joins TRBV4-3 to TRBJ1-5; perhaps TRBD1 as D (6 bases). The CDR3 extends over 15 amino acids. CDR1 LGHNA and CDR2 YSLEER come from the germline V gene. The germline V and J ends were trimmed by 1 base and 5 bases, with 12 bases remaining between them. The CDR3 nucleotides are TGCGCCAGCAGCCAAGTCCAAGCAGGGGATCAGCCCCAGCATTTT. Residues: CASSQVQAGDQPQHF.

The chain employs TRBV5-4 and TRBJ2-7, with 12 bases fitting TRBD2. After removal of 2 bases from V and 2 bases from J, the junction contained 8 bases not matched to a gene. The germline gives CDR1 SGHNT, CDR2 YYREEE (reference sequence). The CDR3 has 17 residues. CDR3 sequence reads: CASSFPGLAGRTYEQYF. In DNA, the CDR3 is TGTGCCAGCAGCTTCCCAGGACTAGCGGGGAGAACCTACGAGCAGTACTTC.

CDR3 in DNA: TGTGCCAGCAGCCCAGGGACAGGGGGCGATCATGTCGAAGAGACCCAGTACTTC. It yields the protein CASSPGTGGDHVEETQYF. The chain links TRBV3-1 to TRBJ2-5, with TRBD1 matching over 12 bases. CDR1 LGHDT and CDR2 YNNKEL come from the germline V gene (reference sequence). This CDR3 spans 18 amino acids. V lost 4 bases to trimming and J lost 3 bases; unmatched junction nucleotides: 12.

The gene calls are TRBV27 and TRBJ2-1, with D hard to call. V lost 2 bases, J lost 0 bases, and 5 bases lay in between. This CDR3 spans 14 amino acids. Germline CDR1 MNHEY, CDR2 SMNVEV (reference sequence). The DNA for the CDR3 is TGTGCCAGCAGTTTAGACTTCTCCTACAATGAGCAGTTCTTC. Translation: CASSLDFSYNEQFF.

The rearrangement joins TRBV28 to TRBJ2-1; 14 bases match TRBD2. Trimming at V came to 4 bases and at J to 7 bases, leaving 15 bases not matched to a gene. The CDR3 is 19 residues long. Germline loops: CDR1 MDHEN, CDR2 SYDVKM. The CDR3 sequence is CASSSHFLPTSGRGNEQFF. The CDR3 DNA reads TGTGCCAGCAGTTCCCACTTCCTCCCGACTAGCGGGAGGGGGAATGAGCAGTTCTTC.

In this sample, this clonotype turned up once. V is TRBV5-5 and J is TRBJ2-3; perhaps TRBD1 as D (6 bases). This CDR3 is 15 amino acids long. Germline CDR1 reads SGHKS; CDR2 reads YYEKEE (reference sequence). Deletions cut 2 bases from V and 3 bases from J, with 13 bases between. The CDR3 region has the DNA TGTGCCAGCAGCTTTACAGGGTGGGCTACAGATACGCAGTATTTT. It is translated as CASSFTGWATDTQYF. Full variable domain (rest looked up from reference TRBV5-5 and TRBJ2-3): DAGVTQSPTHLIKTRGQQVTLRCSPISGHKSVSWYQQVLGQGPQFIFQYYEKEERGRGNFPDRFSARQFPNYSSELNVNALLLGDSALYLCASSFTGWATDTQYFGPGTRLTVL.

The gene calls are TRBV19 and TRBJ2-1; D perhaps matches TRBD2 (5 bases). CDR1 is LNHDA, CDR2 SQIVND, per germline (reference sequence). This CDR3 contains 14 residues. The V gene lost 8 bases and the J gene lost 3 bases, with 14 bases spanning the gap. This chain's CDR3 is CASAAGGDYNEQFF. The CDR3 DNA follows: TGTGCCAGTGCCGCGGGTGGGGACTACAATGAGCAGTTCTTC.

For the CDR3, the DNA is TGTGCCAGCAGAGGTACAGGGGGCAGAAAGTACGAGCAGTACTTC. Translation gives CASRGTGGRKYEQYF. This chain uses TRBV27 with TRBJ2-7, with 9 bases matching TRBD1. CDR3 length: 15 residues. V trimming: 6 bases; J trimming: 4 bases; junction bases outside the gene matches: 10. From germline, CDR1 is MNHEY and CDR2 SMNVEV (reference sequence).

The V gene is TRBV6-4, the J gene TRBJ1-1; D is ambiguous. This CDR3 comprises 12 residues. V shed 2 bases and J shed 7 bases, with 8 bases lying between them. The V gene's germline CDR1 is MRHNA and CDR2 SNTAGT. The CDR3 DNA follows: TGTGCCAGCAGTGACAGTTGGAGTGAAGCTTTCTTT. Its translation: CASSDSWSEAFF.

This clonotype appeared a single time. The chain uses TRBV7-9 and TRBJ1-2; D uncertain. Trimming pared 6 bases from V and 1 base from J, leaving 12 bases between. The CDR3 has 14 residues. Looked up from germline, CDR1 is SEHNR and CDR2 is FQNEAQ (reference sequence). CDR3 sequence reads: CASRPGSVNYGYTF. CDR3 in DNA: TGTGCCAGCAGACCCGGGTCCGTTAACTATGGCTACACCTTC.

This clonotype occurred a few times. The chain uses TRBV12-3 or TRBV12-4 and TRBJ2-1; 7 nucleotides match TRBD2. This CDR3 comprises 15 residues. V dropped 1 base and J dropped 1; count of bases not matched to a gene: 1. CDR3 coding DNA: TGTGCCAGCAGTTTAGTGGGGGGGTCCTACAATGAGCAGTTCTTC. Translated, it gives CASSLVGGSYNEQFF.

The chain links TRBV11-1 to TRBJ2-1; a weak D match, TRBD2 (5 bases). This CDR3 region has 15 residues. V was shortened by 6 bases and J by 6 bases, with 18 bases between the two germline ends. Germline V gene lookup returns CDR1 SGHAT and CDR2 FQDESV (reference sequence). For the CDR3, the DNA is TGTGCCAGCAGTCCGGTGCTATTCGGACTCAATGAGCAGTTCTTC. Its protein product is CASSPVLFGLNEQFF.

The V call is TRBV15, the J call TRBJ1-1, with 7 bases lining up with TRBD1. CDR1 and CDR2 from the germline V gene are LNHNV and YYDKDF (reference sequence). The CDR3 is made up of 14 amino acids. Unmatched junction bases numbered 5, after V lost 3 bases and J lost 4 bases. The CDR3 DNA is TGTGCCACCAGCAGTTGGGACAGCGGCACTGAAGCTTTCTTT. Translated, it gives CATSSWDSGTEAFF.

This clonotype was recorded once. The CDR3 loop reads CATDPGQGVNEQFF. As DNA, the CDR3 is TGTGCCACCGACCCGGGACAGGGGGTCAATGAGCAGTTCTTC. V gene TRBV10-3 combines with J gene TRBJ2-1; 11 nucleotides align to TRBD1. The junction had 8 bases not matched to a gene; V was cut back by 10 bases and J by 6 bases. The CDR3 sequence is 14 residues long. Germline values: CDR1 ENHRY, CDR2 SYGVKD.

The chain links TRBV4-2 to TRBJ1-1; TRBD1 might be the D (6 bases). CDR3 length equals 14 residues. V was clipped by 6 bases and J by 4 bases, with 15 bases between them. Germline V gene sequence: CDR1 LGHNA, CDR2 YNFKEQ. For the CDR3, the DNA is TGTGCCAGCAGGGAAAGGGAAGGGGGCACTGAAGCTTTCTTT. It codes for CASREREGGTEAFF.

V usage is TRBV27 and J usage is TRBJ1-5; D possibly corresponds to TRBD1 (5 bases). Trimming took off 8 bases at V and 0 bases at J, with 11 bases between the two ends. Germline CDR1 and CDR2: MNHEY and SMNVEV (reference sequence). The CDR3 is 14 residues long. The DNA for the CDR3 is TGTGCCAGCGGATTCCAGGGTAGCAATCAGCCCCAGCATTTT. Translated: CASGFQGSNQPQHF.

This chain connects TRBV4-1 to TRBJ2-3; D not resolved. The CDR3 totals 14 residues. Trimming took off 0 bases at V and 0 bases at J, with 4 bases between the two ends. Germline V CDR1 and CDR2: MGHRA, YSYEKL. The CDR3 DNA reads TGCGCCAGCAGCCAAGATTACAGCACAGATACGCAGTATTTT. This encodes CASSQDYSTDTQYF.